The entry that follows covers one T cell receptor (beta chain) sequence. This specimen belongs to a study of patients and donors after allogeneic stem cell transplantation. TCRdb passed the RT-PCR reads through MiXCR, listing each CDR3 protein once. The table lists around 29,000 distinct CDR3 sequences, 30% to 40% of them singletons. The sample consisted of blood, either unsorted or a sorted T cell fraction (not recorded which). This clonotype originated in a human donor who was either an allogeneic HSCT recipient or a stem cell or donor lymphocyte infusion donor (not recorded which). It is not recorded whose cells these are; they may come from a transplant donor.

The CDR3 coding sequence is TGTGCCAGCAGCTTAGAGGGGACAGGGGACCAGCCCCAGCATTTT. It encodes CASSLEGTGDQPQHF. The chain is built from TRBV7-2 and TRBJ1-5; 10 bases match TRBD1. V shed 1 base and J 7 bases; nucleotides not matched to a gene: 4. Germline V gene lookup returns CDR1 SGHTA and CDR2 FQGNSA. This CDR3 is built from 15 residues.